This T cell receptor beta chain was sequenced during a study of early T cells in non-severe SARS-CoV-2 infection. Study overall: With bulk RNA from unsorted whole blood as input, sequencing yielded unpaired chains.

Study results and caveats: Matching results from VDJdb favored anti-spike CD8 responses, leaving private and CD4 specificities undetected.

The TCR library protocol was used to attach unique molecular identifiers. These identifiers were attached to individual cDNA molecules. TCRdb recomputed calls from the 5' RACE reads with MiXCR, one row per CDR3 protein. The sample records roughly 51,000 distinct CDR3 sequences, under 7.5% being singletons. Many counts were recorded for this clonotype. The antigen is unknown. The CDR3 has 19 amino acids. Germline assignment: CDR1 LGHNA and CDR2 YSLEER. Germline trimming cut 0 bases from V and 4 bases from J; bases unmatched to any gene: 12. The sequenced sample was whole blood. The TCR sequence derives from an adult who was a healthcare worker with PCR-confirmed SARS-CoV-2 infection or an uninfected control (not recorded which). The chain joins TRBV4-3 to TRBJ1-4; 9 bases are shared with TRBD1. CDR3 in amino acids: CASSQESRTGDIGNEKLFF. In DNA form, the CDR3 reads TGCGCCAGCAGCCAAGAATCTAGGACAGGGGACATTGGTAATGAAAAACTGTTTTTT.